Following are 31 T cell receptor beta chains from one sample sequenced in a study of shared clonotypes between healthy human individuals. TCRdb's table, derived via immunoSEQ multiplex PCR, lists solely in-frame clones and lacks some. The sample consists of roughly 700,000 clones, around 74% of them appearing once. Sequenced: memory CD4+ T cells sorted from blood. Subset given: CD45RA-negative fraction. These receptors all come from a woman in her 30s in good health.

V gene TRBV15 combines with J gene TRBJ2-1, with 12 nucleotides matching TRBD2. Germline V gene data show CDR1 as LNHNV and CDR2 as YYDKDF (reference sequence). This CDR3 has 16 residues. J lost 8 bases, V lost 0 bases, and 5 bases had no gene match. CDR3 protein: CATSRDQRLAGDEQFF. The CDR3 nucleotides read TGTGCCACCAGCAGAGATCAGCGACTAGCGGGGGATGAGCAGTTCTTC.

The chain has TRBV27 and TRBJ1-2; TRBD1 agrees at 9 bases. J lost 4 bases, V lost 6 bases, and 9 bases had no gene match. Germline CDR1 reads MNHEY; CDR2 reads SMNVEV (reference sequence). CDR3 length equals 15 residues. The CDR3: CASSLLQGASYGYTF. The CDR3 DNA reads TGTGCCAGCAGCCTCCTACAGGGGGCATCCTATGGCTACACCTTC.

This chain joins TRBV25-1 and TRBJ1-4, with D possibly being TRBD1 (5 bases). In germline, CDR1 is MGHDK, CDR2 SYGVNS. This CDR3 is built from 14 residues. Between the trimmed V and J ends, which lost 5 bases and 3 bases, there was a span of 10 bases. The CDR3 DNA sequence: TGTGCCAGCAGTCCAGGGTCGCCTAATGAAAAACTGTTTTTT. Translated, it gives CASSPGSPNEKLFF.

The chain recombines TRBV19 with TRBJ2-2, with a tentative D call TRBD2 (6 bases). The V and J ends lost 8 bases and 4 bases respectively, with 11 bases between them. The V gene's germline CDR1 is LNHDA and CDR2 SQIVND (reference sequence). This CDR3 is 13 amino acids long. CDR3 nucleotides: TGTGCCAGTCGGACTATGGGCACCGGGGAGCTGTTTTTT. Amino acid sequence: CASRTMGTGELFF.

This clone was detected only once. The chain has TRBV7-2 and TRBJ2-5, with 7 positions matching TRBD2. Matching the DNA end better, TRBJ2-7 makes the J call doubtful. Germline V gene data show CDR1 as SGHTA and CDR2 as FQGNSA. CDR3 length: 14 amino acids. The CDR3: CASSLVTSVDEQYF. The DNA of the CDR3 is TGTGCCAGCAGCTTAGTTACTAGCGTGGACGAGCAGTACTTC.

This clone has ten or more counts. The rearrangement links TRBV5-1 to TRBJ2-2, with 10 bases fitting TRBD2. With 5 bases clipped from V and 4 bases from J, the junction kept 8 bases outside the gene matches. This CDR3 comprises 16 residues. Germline V CDR1 and CDR2: SGHRS, YFSETQ. CDR3 amino acids: CASRPSGRAGTGELFF. DNA of the CDR3: TGCGCCAGCAGACCCAGCGGGAGGGCGGGCACCGGGGAGCTGTTTTTT. Full variable domain (outside the CDR3, taken from reference TRBV5-1 and TRBJ2-2): KAGVTQTPRYLIKTRGQQVTLSCSPISGHRSVSWYQQTPGQGLQFLFEYFSETQRNKGNFPGRFSGRQFSNSRSEMNVSTLELGDSALYLCASRPSGRAGTGELFFGEGSRLTVL.

At least ten counts were recorded for this clone. The same CDR3 is also encoded by other DNA sequences in this sample. CDR3 loop: CASSLWGDNEQFF. CDR3 DNA sequence: TGTGCCAGCAGCCTGTGGGGAGACAATGAGCAGTTCTTC. The genes are TRBV7-9 and TRBJ2-1; D possibly corresponds to TRBD2 (5 bases). The CDR3 totals 13 residues. V was trimmed by 5 bases and J by 5 bases, leaving 10 bases between them. Germline V gives CDR1 SEHNR, CDR2 FQNEAQ (reference sequence).

This clone was counted between two and nine times. This sequence joins TRBV6-6 and TRBJ2-1; D could derive from TRBD1 or TRBD2 (6 bases each). The length of the CDR3 is 16 residues. Germline V gene data show CDR1 as MNHNY and CDR2 as SVGAGI (reference sequence). V lost 6 bases and J lost 4, with 19 bases in between. DNA for the CDR3: TGTGCCAGCAGGGGACATAGCGGTAATAATTACAATGAGCAGTTCTTC. It codes for CASRGHSGNNYNEQFF.

The V and J genes are TRBV6-5 and TRBJ1-5; tentative D call: TRBD1 (5 bases). Looked up from germline, CDR1 is MNHEY and CDR2 is SVGAGI. The CDR3 contains 15 residues. V lost 2 bases, J lost 0 bases, and 8 bases lay in between. The CDR3 is CASSYVQGSNQPQHF. As DNA, the CDR3 is TGTGCCAGCAGTTACGTCCAGGGTAGCAATCAGCCCCAGCATTTT.

As for this clone: The sample has other DNA sequences that encode this CDR3 too. The chain combines TRBV5-1 with TRBJ2-3; 8 positions match TRBD1. The CDR3 consists of 14 residues. Per germline, CDR1 SGHRS and CDR2 YFSETQ. V dropped 0 bases and J dropped 6; count of bases not matched to a gene: 3. The CDR3 loop reads CASSLGTGGDTQYF. The DNA of the CDR3 is TGCGCCAGCAGCTTGGGAACAGGGGGGGATACGCAGTATTTT.

The rearrangement links TRBV19 to TRBJ1-1; D is uncertain. The ends were cut back, 5 bases at V and 7 bases at J, with 14 bases in the middle. CDR3 length: 13 residues. Looked up from germline, CDR1 is LNHDA and CDR2 is SQIVND (reference sequence). The CDR3 is CASSVIVNLEAFF. Written as DNA, the CDR3 is TGTGCCAGTAGTGTTATAGTAAACCTTGAAGCTTTCTTT.

The chain employs TRBV27 and TRBJ2-7; D is tentatively TRBD1 or TRBD2 (5 bases each). Germline lookup yields CDR1 MNHEY and CDR2 SMNVEV (reference sequence). V was cut by 6 bases and J by 7 bases, with 22 bases left in between. The CDR3 loop spans 15 amino acids. The CDR3, as DNA: TGTGCCAGCAGCCCCCCCCTAGCAGGGTCTGGGGAGCAGTACTTC. Protein product: CASSPPLAGSGEQYF.

This clone turned up a few times. The V and J genes are TRBV7-8 and TRBJ1-1; unclear D gene. V gave up 0 bases and J gave up 5 bases, with 7 bases separating them. Germline lookup yields CDR1 SGHVS and CDR2 FQNEAQ. The CDR3 sequence is 13 residues long. CDR3 loop: CASSLAERTEAFF. The CDR3, as DNA: TGTGCCAGCAGCTTAGCGGAGCGGACTGAAGCTTTCTTT.

This chain connects TRBV30 to TRBJ1-6; D is ambiguous. This CDR3 is 15 amino acids long. V dropped 1 base and J dropped 3 bases, with 10 bases sitting between them. Germline assignment: CDR1 GTSNPN and CDR2 SVGIG (reference sequence). The CDR3 nucleotides read TGTGCCTGGAGTGGCAGCGGCAACTATAATTCACCCCTCCACTTT. Translation gives CAWSGSGNYNSPLHF. The variable domain in full, completed from reference TRBV30 and TRBJ1-6, reads SQTIHQWPATLVQPVGSPLSLECTVEGTSNPNLYWYRQAAGRGLQLLFYSVGIGQISSEVPQNLSASRPQDRQFILSSKKLLLSDSGFYLCAWSGSGNYNSPLHFGNGTRLTVT.

This chain uses TRBV10-3 with TRBJ1-1; D not certain. The ends were cut back, 8 bases at V and 1 base at J, with 5 bases in the middle. Germline V gene lookup returns CDR1 ENHRY and CDR2 SYGVKD. This CDR3 region has 11 residues. CDR3 coding DNA: TGTGCCATCCCGGGGAACACTGAAGCTTTCTTT. It translates to CAIPGNTEAFF.

The chain is built from TRBV6-5 and TRBJ2-1, with TRBD1 as a possible D gene (5 bases). This CDR3 comprises 15 residues. Germline V gene sequence: CDR1 MNHEY, CDR2 SVGAGI. V dropped 6 bases and J dropped 0 bases, with 12 bases sitting between them. CDR3 coding DNA: TGTGCCAGCAGGCTACAGGAATACTCCTACAATGAGCAGTTCTTC. Translating it yields CASRLQEYSYNEQFF.

V gene TRBV7-2 combines with J gene TRBJ2-2; the D gene is possibly TRBD2 (6 bases). Trimming cost V 1 base and J 3 bases, with 15 bases left between them. Germline CDR1 and CDR2: SGHTA and FQGNSA. This CDR3 is built from 17 residues. The CDR3 DNA sequence: TGTGCCAGCAGCTTAGATCAGGGAGCGGGTTACACCGGGGAGCTGTTTTTT. It codes for CASSLDQGAGYTGELFF.

The chain employs TRBV29-1 and TRBJ2-5, with 9 bases identical to TRBD1. V was clipped by 7 bases and J by 4 bases; unmatched bases: 7. Germline CDR1 SQVTM, CDR2 ANQGSEA. This CDR3 has 13 residues. CDR3 in DNA: TGCAGCGCAGGGACAGGGTCCGGAGAGACCCAGTACTTC. Its protein product is CSAGTGSGETQYF. The variable domain in full, with the rest retrieved from reference TRBV29-1 and TRBJ2-5, is SAVISQKPSRDICQRGTSLTIQCQVDSQVTMMFWYRQQPGQSLTLIATANQGSEATYESGFVIDKFPISRPNLTFSTLTVSNMSPEDSSIYLCSAGTGSGETQYFGPGTRLLVL.

This sequence joins TRBV7-9 and TRBJ2-5, with 9 bases aligning to TRBD1. The V segment lost 8 bases and the J segment 2 bases; nucleotides outside the gene matches: 6. This CDR3 contains 14 residues. CDR1 SEHNR and CDR2 FQNEAQ come from the germline V gene (reference sequence). The CDR3 nucleotides are TGTGCCAGCCGACCCGGGACAGGGCAAGAGACCCAGTACTTC. It encodes CASRPGTGQETQYF.

The rearrangement links TRBV19 to TRBJ2-3; the D gene could be TRBD1 or TRBD2 (5 bases each). V lost 2 bases to trimming and J lost 2 bases, with 17 bases between them. Germline V CDR1 and CDR2: LNHDA, SQIVND (reference sequence). This CDR3 has 17 amino acids. For the CDR3, the DNA is TGTGCCAGTAGTATACGGGGCGGCAGGGAGCCCACAGATACGCAGTATTTT. This gives the protein CASSIRGGREPTDTQYF.

This clone was recorded a few times. This chain joins TRBV5-4 and TRBJ1-3, with 7 bases matching TRBD1. Germline V gives CDR1 SGHNT, CDR2 YYREEE (reference sequence). The V segment lost 0 bases and the J segment 3 bases; nucleotides outside the gene matches: 3. The CDR3 contains 15 residues. The CDR3 DNA is TGTGCCAGCAGCTTGGAAGGGGGCAATGGAAACACCATATATTTT. It yields the protein CASSLEGGNGNTIYF. The full variable domain, its missing parts supplied by reference TRBV5-4 and TRBJ1-3, is ETGVTQSPTHLIKTRGQQVTLRCSSQSGHNTVSWYQQALGQGPQFIFQYYREEENGRGNFPPRFSGLQFPNYSSELNVNALELDDSALYLCASSLEGGNGNTIYFGEGSWLTVV.

The gene calls are TRBV2 and TRBJ2-4; D gene ambiguous. This CDR3 contains 15 residues. Germline lookup yields CDR1 SNHLY and CDR2 FYNNEI. V was clipped by 1 base and J by 0 bases, with 7 bases between them. The CDR3 DNA sequence: TGTGCCAGCAGTGAAGAACAGTTAGCCAAAAACATTCAGTACTTC. It is translated as CASSEEQLAKNIQYF.

V is TRBV9 and J is TRBJ1-1; perhaps TRBD1 as D (6 bases). In germline, CDR1 is SGDLS, CDR2 YYNGEE. The CDR3 consists of 17 residues. Trimming left V 3 bases short and J 3 bases short, with 21 bases between. The CDR3 protein is CASSGTGGPLGYTEAFF. The DNA for the CDR3 is TGTGCCAGCAGCGGAACGGGGGGGCCTCTTGGGTACACTGAAGCTTTCTTT.

The V gene is TRBV6-5, the J gene TRBJ2-1; D unclear. CDR1 MNHEY and CDR2 SVGAGI come from the germline V gene. Trimming took 5 bases from V and 8 from J, leaving 13 bases between them. This CDR3 is 13 amino acids long. CDR3 loop: CASSPRAVYEQFF. For the CDR3, the DNA is TGTGCCAGCAGTCCACGGGCGGTCTATGAGCAGTTCTTC.

The chain links TRBV27 to TRBJ2-3; D not resolved. Between the trimmed V and J ends, which lost 7 bases and 0 bases, there was a span of 11 bases. The germline CDR1 and CDR2 sequences are MNHEY and SMNVEV (reference sequence). The CDR3 consists of 14 residues. The CDR3 sequence: CASKGLRSTDTQYF. CDR3 DNA: TGTGCCAGCAAGGGCTTACGAAGCACAGATACGCAGTATTTT.

This clone showed up just once. Other DNA variants within this sample encode the same CDR3. The chain links TRBV7-2 to TRBJ1-5; D might be TRBD1 (6 bases). CDR1 is SGHTA, CDR2 FQGNSA, per germline. The V end lost 6 bases, the J end lost 5 bases, and 11 bases lay between the germline ends. The CDR3 extends over 13 amino acids. CDR3 in amino acids: CASSLQGDQPQHF. CDR3 nucleotides: TGTGCCAGCAGTCTACAGGGTGATCAGCCCCAGCATTTT.

The chain's CDR3 is CASSYSTGHVGEQYF. CDR3 sequence (DNA): TGTGCCAGCAGTTACTCGACAGGGCATGTGGGCGAGCAGTACTTC. The rearrangement joins TRBV6-6 to TRBJ2-7; 7 bases agree with TRBD1. Germline CDR1 and CDR2: MNHNY and SVGAGI (reference sequence). The CDR3 consists of 15 residues. V dropped 0 bases and J dropped 6; count of bases not matched to a gene: 8.

The chain employs TRBV5-1 and TRBJ2-2, with a possible D match to TRBD2 (6 bases). Trimming took off 3 bases at V and 4 bases at J, with 10 bases between the two ends. Per the germline V gene, CDR1 is SGHRS and CDR2 is YFSETQ. The CDR3 length is 14 residues. The CDR3 DNA reads as TGCGCCAGCAGCTCGACTAGGGCCACCGGGGAGCTGTTTTTT. This sequence encodes CASSSTRATGELFF.

J is TRBJ1-2 and V is TRBV29-1; 8 positions match TRBD1. Germline values: CDR1 SQVTM, CDR2 ANQGSEA. The CDR3 totals 11 residues. J was trimmed by 4 bases and V by 5 bases; bases with no gene match: 0. CDR3: CSVTGGYGYTF. CDR3 in DNA: TGCAGCGTTACAGGGGGCTATGGCTACACCTTC.

A single count supports this clone. V is TRBV13 and J is TRBJ2-5, with 9 bases aligning to TRBD2. The CDR3 is 18 amino acids. Losses at the gene ends were 4 bases for V and 5 bases for J; bases not matched to a gene: 17. Germline V gives CDR1 PRHDT, CDR2 FYEKMQ (reference sequence). The CDR3 is CASSSNTILAGWMETQYF. CDR3 DNA sequence: TGTGCCAGCAGCTCAAACACCATCCTAGCGGGATGGATGGAGACCCAGTACTTC.

This clone was found once. The rearrangement uses TRBV11-3 and TRBJ1-5; perhaps TRBD1 as D (5 bases). The CDR3 extends over 15 amino acids. The V end lost 1 base, the J end lost 2 bases, and 9 bases lay between the germline ends. In germline, CDR1 is SGHNT, CDR2 YENEEA. The CDR3 spells CASSLGTTGNQPQHF. The CDR3 DNA reads TGTGCCAGCAGCTTAGGAACGACAGGCAATCAGCCCCAGCATTTT.